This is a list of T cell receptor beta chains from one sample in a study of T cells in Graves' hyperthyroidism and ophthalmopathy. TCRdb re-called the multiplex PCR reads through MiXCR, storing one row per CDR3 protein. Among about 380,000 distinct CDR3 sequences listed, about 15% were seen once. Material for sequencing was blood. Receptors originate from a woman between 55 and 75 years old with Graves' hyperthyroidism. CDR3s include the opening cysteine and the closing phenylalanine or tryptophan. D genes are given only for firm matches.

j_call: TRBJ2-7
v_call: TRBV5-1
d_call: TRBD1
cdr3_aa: CASSSATGLGEQYF

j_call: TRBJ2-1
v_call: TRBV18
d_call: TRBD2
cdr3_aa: CASSPEREGHEQFF

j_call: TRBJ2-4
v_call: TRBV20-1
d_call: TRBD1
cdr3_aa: CSAREALGRGLNIQYF

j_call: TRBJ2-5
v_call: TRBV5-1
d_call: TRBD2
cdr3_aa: CASSLAASGSWETQYF

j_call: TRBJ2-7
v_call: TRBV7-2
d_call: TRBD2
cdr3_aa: CASSTRLAGPYEQYF

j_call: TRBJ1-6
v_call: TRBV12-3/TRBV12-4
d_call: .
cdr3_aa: CASSFMLGSPLHF

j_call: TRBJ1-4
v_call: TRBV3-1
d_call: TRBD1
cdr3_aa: CASRRDRGNEKLFF

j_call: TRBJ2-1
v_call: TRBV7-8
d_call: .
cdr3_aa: CASSSRDARRYNEQFF

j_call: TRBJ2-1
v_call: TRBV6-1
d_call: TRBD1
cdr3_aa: CASSDYRGLNEQFF

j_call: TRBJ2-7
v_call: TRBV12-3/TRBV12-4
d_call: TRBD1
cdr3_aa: CASSSGQGNYEQYF

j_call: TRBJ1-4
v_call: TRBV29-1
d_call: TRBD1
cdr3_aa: CSVRQGAGEKLFF

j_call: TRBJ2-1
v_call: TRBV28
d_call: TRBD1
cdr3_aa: CASSPSPGQGANEQFF

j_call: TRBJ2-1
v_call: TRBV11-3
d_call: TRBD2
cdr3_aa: CASNGLAGGPTAPNEQFF

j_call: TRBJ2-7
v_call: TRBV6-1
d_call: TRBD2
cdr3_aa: CASSRTSGTSYEQYF

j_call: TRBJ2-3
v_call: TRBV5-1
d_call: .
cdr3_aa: CASSPSPTGITDTQYF

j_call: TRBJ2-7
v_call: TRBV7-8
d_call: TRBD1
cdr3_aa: CASSPLTGSTYEQYF

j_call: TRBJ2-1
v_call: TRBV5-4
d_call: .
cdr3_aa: CASSKDGAIIYNEQFF

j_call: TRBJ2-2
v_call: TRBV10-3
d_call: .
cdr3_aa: CAIRDTNTGELFF

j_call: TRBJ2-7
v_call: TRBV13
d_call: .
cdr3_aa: CASSLERGEQYF

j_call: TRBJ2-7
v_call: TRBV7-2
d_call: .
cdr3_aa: CASSLVQDRYEQYF

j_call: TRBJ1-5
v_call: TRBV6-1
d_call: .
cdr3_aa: CASSEGGLRGTQHF

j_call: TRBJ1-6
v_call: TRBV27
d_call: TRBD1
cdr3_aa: CASSFLDRGGSPLHF

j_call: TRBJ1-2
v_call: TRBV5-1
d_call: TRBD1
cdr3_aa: CASSLAGTGKFGYTF

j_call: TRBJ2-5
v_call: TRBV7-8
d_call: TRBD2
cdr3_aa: CASSPSPGGPQYF